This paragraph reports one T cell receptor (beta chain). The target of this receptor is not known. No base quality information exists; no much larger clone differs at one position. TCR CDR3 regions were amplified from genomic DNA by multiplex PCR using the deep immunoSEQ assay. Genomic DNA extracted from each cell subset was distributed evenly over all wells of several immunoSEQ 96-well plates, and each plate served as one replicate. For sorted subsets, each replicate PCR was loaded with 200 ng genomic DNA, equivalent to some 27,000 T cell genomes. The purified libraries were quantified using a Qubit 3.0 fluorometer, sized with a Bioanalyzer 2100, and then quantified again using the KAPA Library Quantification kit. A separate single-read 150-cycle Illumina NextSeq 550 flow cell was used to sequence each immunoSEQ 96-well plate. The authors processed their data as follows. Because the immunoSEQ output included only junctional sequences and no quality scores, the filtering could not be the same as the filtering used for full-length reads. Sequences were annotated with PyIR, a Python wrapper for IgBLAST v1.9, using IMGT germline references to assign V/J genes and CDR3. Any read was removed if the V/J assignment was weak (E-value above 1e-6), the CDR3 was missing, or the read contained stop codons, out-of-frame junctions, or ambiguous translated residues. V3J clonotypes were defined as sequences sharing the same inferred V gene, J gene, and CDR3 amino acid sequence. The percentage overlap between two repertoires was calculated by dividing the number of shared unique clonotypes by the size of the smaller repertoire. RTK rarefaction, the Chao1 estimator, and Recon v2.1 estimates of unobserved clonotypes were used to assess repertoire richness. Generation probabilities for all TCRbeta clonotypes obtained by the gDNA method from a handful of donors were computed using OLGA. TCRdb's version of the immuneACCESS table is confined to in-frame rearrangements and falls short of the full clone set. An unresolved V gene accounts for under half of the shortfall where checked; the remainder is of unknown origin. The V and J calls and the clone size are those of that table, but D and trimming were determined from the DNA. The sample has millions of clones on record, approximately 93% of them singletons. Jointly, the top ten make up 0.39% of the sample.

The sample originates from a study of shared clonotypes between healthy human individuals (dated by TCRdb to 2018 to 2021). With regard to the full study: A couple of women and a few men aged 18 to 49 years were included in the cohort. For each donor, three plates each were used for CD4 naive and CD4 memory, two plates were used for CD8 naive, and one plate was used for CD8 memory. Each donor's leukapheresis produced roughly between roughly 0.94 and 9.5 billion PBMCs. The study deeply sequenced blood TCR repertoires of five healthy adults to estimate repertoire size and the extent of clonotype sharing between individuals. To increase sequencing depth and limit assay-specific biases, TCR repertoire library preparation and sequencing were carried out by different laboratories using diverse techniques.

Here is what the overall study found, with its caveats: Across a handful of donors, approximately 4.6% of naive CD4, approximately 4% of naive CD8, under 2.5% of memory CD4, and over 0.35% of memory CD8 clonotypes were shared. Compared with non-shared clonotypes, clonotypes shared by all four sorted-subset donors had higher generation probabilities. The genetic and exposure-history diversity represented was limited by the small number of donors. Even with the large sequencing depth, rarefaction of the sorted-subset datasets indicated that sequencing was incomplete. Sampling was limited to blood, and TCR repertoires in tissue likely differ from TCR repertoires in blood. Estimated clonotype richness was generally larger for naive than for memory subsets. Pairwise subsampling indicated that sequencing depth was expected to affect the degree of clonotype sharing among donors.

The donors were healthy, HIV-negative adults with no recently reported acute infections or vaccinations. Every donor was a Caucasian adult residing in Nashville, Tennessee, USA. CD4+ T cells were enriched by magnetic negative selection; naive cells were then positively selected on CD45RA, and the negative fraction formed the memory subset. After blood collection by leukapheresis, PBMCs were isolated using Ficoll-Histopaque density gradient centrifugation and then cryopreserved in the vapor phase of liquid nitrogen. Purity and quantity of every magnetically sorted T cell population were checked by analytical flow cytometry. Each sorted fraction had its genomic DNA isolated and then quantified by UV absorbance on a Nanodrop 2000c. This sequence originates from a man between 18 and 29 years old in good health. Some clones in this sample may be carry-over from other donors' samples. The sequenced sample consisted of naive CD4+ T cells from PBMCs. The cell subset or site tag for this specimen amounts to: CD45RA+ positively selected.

The CDR3 sequence is CASSFQGGITDTQYF. The DNA is TGTGCCAGCAGCTTCCAAGGGGGCATTACAGATACGCAGTATTTT. The chain is assembled from TRBV5-4 and TRBJ2-3; 7 junctional bases match TRBD1. Trimming removed 2 bases from V and 3 bases from J; the gene matches leave 6 bases unexplained. Based on the germline V gene (reference sequence), the CDR1 and CDR2 sequences are SGHNT and YYREEE. From the cysteine through the phenylalanine, the CDR3 covers 15 amino acids. The sequence is cut down to CDR3 DNA, 45 bases in frame from base 1.